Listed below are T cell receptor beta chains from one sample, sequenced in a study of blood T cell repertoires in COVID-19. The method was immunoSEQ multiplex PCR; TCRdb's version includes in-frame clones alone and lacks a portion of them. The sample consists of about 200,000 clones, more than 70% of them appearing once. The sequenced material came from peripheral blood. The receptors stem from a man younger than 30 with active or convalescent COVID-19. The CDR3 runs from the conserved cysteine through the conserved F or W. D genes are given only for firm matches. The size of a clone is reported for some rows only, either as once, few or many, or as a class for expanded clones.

CASQGAGNTIYF | TGTGCCAGCCAGGGGGCTGGAAACACCATATATTTT | TRBD1 | NA | TRBJ1-3 | TRBV19
CASSPGGDEKLFF | TGTGCCAGCAGCCCCGGGGGGGATGAAAAACTGTTTTTT | NA | NA | TRBJ1-4 | TRBV7-2
CSVDGQGYGYTF | TGCAGCGTTGATGGACAGGGGTATGGCTACACCTTC | TRBD1 | NA | TRBJ1-2 | TRBV29-1
CASSLWRGGYEQYF | TGTGCCAGCAGTTTATGGCGGGGGGGCTACGAGCAGTACTTC | TRBD2 | NA | TRBJ2-7 | TRBV28
CASSFVTGAYEQYF | TGCGCCAGCAGCTTTGTTACAGGGGCCTACGAGCAGTACTTC | TRBD1 | NA | TRBJ2-7 | TRBV5-1
CASSRILGEKLFF | TGTGCCAGCAGCCGGATACTAGGGGAAAAACTGTTTTTT | NA | once | TRBJ1-4 | TRBV5-5
CASSPGLVNTEAFF | TGTGCCAGCTCACCGGGACTAGTGAACACTGAAGCTTTCTTT | NA | NA | TRBJ1-1 | TRBV18
CASSIAGTGIYGYTF | TGTGCCAGTAGTATAGCCGGGACAGGGATCTATGGCTACACCTTC | TRBD1 | NA | TRBJ1-2 | TRBV19
CASSLSLAQGNEQFF | TGTGCCAGCAGCTTAAGTCTAGCGCAAGGCAATGAGCAGTTCTTC | NA | NA | TRBJ2-1 | TRBV7-2
CASSVDLDSKGGYTF | TGTGCCAGCAGCGTGGACCTGGACTCGAAAGGGGGCTACACCTTC | NA | NA | TRBJ1-2 | TRBV9
CAIGQSGTSTDTQYF | TGTGCCATCGGACAAAGCGGGACTAGCACAGATACGCAGTATTTT | TRBD2 | NA | TRBJ2-3 | TRBV10-3
CASSLGLAGDTQYF | TGCGCCAGCAGCTTGGGACTAGCGGGAGATACGCAGTATTTT | TRBD2 | NA | TRBJ2-3 | TRBV5-1
CASRKQGANYGYTF | TGTGCCAGCAGAAAACAGGGGGCAAACTATGGCTACACCTTC | TRBD1 | NA | TRBJ1-2 | TRBV6-6
CASSSGQVGQPQHF | TGTGCCAGCAGTTCAGGACAGGTGGGGCAGCCCCAGCATTTT | TRBD1 | few | TRBJ1-5 | TRBV2
CASSPYRRGYGNTIYF | TGTGCCAGCAGCCCATACAGGCGGGGGTATGGAAACACCATATATTTT | NA | NA | TRBJ1-3 | TRBV7-2